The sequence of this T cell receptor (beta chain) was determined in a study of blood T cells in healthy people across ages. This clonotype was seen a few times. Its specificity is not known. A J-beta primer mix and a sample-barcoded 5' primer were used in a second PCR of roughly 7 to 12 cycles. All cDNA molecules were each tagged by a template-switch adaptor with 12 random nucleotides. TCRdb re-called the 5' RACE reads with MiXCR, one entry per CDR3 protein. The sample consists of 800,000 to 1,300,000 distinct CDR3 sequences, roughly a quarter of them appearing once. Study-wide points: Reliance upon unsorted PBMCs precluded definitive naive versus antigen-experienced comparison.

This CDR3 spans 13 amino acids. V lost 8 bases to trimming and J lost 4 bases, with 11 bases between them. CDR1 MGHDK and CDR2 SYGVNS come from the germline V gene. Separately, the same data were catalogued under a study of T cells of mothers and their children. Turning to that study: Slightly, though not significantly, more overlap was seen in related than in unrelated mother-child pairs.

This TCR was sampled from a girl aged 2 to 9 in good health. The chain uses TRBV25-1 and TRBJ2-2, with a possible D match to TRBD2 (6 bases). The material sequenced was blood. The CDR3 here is CASGGSSTGELFF. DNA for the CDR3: TGTGCCAGCGGAGGGAGCAGCACCGGGGAGCTGTTTTTT.